The clone carrying this T cell receptor beta chain was detected once. Its antigen is currently unknown. This entry comes from a study of T cells after yellow fever vaccination. Study-level background: Some fractions had low cell numbers, and these were prepared with SMART-Seq v4 Ultra Low Input.

5'RACE template switching generated TCR cDNA, adding a universal primer site and UMIs. TCRdb re-called the 5' RACE reads through MiXCR, storing one row per CDR3 protein. The repertoire holds about 550,000 distinct CDR3 sequences, with under 25% as singletons. Findings of the study overall: Contaminating bulk clonotypes could be abundant in FACS-sorted repertoires.

V was pared by 3 bases and J by 4 bases, with 4 bases of the junction left unmatched. Per the germline V gene, CDR1 is KGHSH and CDR2 is LQKENI. The length of the CDR3 is 16 residues. The origin of this receptor is a man aged 30 to 45 who received the YFV17D yellow fever vaccine. Sequencing was performed on PBMCs, taken 15 days after the yellow fever booster vaccination. V and J are TRBV18 and TRBJ2-5; TRBD2 matches 14 bases. The CDR3 spells CASSPKGLAGGETQYF. In DNA form, the CDR3 reads TGTGCCAGCTCACCTAAAGGACTAGCGGGAGGAGAGACCCAGTACTTC.